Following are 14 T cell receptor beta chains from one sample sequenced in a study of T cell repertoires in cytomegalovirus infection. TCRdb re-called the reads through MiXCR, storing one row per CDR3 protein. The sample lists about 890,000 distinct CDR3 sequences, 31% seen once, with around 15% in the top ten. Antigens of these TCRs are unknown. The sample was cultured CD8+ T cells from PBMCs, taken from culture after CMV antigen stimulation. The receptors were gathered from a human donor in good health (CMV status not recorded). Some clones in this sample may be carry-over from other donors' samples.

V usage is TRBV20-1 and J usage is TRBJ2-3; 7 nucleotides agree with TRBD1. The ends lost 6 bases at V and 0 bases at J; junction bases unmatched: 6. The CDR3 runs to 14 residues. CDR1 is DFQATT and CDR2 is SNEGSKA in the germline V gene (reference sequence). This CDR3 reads CSAATGISTDTQYF. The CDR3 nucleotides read TGCAGTGCCGCGACAGGGATTAGCACAGATACGCAGTATTTT.

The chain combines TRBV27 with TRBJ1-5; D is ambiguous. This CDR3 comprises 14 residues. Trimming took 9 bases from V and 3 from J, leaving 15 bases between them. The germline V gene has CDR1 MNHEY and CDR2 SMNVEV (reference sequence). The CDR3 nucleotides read TGTGCCAGTCGGCTGACGCCTTTCAATCAGCCCCAGCATTTT. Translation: CASRLTPFNQPQHF.

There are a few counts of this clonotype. Here the CDR3 reads CASSIGRQYGYTF. The CDR3 nucleotides read TGTGCCAGTAGTATAGGTCGGCAGTATGGCTACACCTTC. The chain joins TRBV19 to TRBJ1-2; unclear D gene. This CDR3 comprises 13 residues. Germline V gene data show CDR1 as LNHDA and CDR2 as SQIVND (reference sequence). Trimming took 1 base from V and 5 from J, leaving 8 bases between them. The full variable domain, with the rest looked up from reference TRBV19 and TRBJ1-2, is DGGITQSPKYLFRKEGQNVTLSCEQNLNHDAMYWYRQDPGQGLRLIYYSQIVNDFQKGDIAEGYSVSREKKESFPLTVTSAQKNPTAFYLCASSIGRQYGYTFGSGTRLTVV.

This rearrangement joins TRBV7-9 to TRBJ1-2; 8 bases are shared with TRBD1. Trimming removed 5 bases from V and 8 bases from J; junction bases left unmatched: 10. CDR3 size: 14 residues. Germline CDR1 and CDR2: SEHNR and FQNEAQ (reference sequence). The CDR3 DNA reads TGTGCCAGCAGCGTTGGACAGGGCCAACGGGGCTACACCTTC. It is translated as CASSVGQGQRGYTF.

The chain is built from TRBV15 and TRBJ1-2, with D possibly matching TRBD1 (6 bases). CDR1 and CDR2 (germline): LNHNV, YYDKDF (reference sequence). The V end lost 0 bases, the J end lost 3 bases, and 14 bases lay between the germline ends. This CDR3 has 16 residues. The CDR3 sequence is CATSRDYRDTDYGYTF. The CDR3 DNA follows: TGTGCCACCAGCAGAGATTACAGGGATACGGACTATGGCTACACCTTC.

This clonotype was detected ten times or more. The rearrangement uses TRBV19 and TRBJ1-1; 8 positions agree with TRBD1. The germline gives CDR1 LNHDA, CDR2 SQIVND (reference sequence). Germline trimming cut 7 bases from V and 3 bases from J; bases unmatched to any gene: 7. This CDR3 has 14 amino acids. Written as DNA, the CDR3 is TGTGCCAGTATTTGGACAGGGTGGTACACTGAAGCTTTCTTT. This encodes CASIWTGWYTEAFF.

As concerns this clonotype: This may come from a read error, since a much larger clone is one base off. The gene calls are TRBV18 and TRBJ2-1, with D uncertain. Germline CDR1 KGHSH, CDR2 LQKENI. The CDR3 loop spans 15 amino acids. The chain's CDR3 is CVSSPQSAGLHEQFF. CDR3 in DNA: TGTGTCAGCTCACCACAGTCCGCAGGCTTGCATGAGCAGTTCTTC.

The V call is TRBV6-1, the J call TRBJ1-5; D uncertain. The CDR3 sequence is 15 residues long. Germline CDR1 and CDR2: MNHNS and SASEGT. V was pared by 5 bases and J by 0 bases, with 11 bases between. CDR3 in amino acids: CASSRTANSNQPQHF. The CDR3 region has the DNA TGTGCCAGCAGTAGAACGGCCAATAGCAATCAGCCCCAGCATTTT.

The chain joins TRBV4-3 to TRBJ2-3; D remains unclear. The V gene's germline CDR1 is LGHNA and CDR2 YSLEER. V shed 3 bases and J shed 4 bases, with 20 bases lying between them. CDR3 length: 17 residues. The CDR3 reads CASSQAFGRTRADTQYF. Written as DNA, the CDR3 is TGCGCCAGCAGCCAGGCCTTCGGCAGAACCCGAGCAGATACGCAGTATTTT.

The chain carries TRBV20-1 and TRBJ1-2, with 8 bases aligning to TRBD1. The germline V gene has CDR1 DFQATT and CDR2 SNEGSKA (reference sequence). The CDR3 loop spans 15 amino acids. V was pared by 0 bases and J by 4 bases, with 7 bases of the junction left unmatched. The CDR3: CSARDNRGSGYGYTF. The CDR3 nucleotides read TGCAGTGCTAGAGATAACAGGGGGTCAGGCTATGGCTACACCTTC.

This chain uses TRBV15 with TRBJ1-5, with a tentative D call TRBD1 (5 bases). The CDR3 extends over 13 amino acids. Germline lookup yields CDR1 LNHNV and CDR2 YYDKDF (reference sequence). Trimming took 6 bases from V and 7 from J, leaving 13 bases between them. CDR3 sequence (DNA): TGTGCCACCAGGGTCAGGGTTGGACAGCCCCAGCATTTT. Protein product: CATRVRVGQPQHF.

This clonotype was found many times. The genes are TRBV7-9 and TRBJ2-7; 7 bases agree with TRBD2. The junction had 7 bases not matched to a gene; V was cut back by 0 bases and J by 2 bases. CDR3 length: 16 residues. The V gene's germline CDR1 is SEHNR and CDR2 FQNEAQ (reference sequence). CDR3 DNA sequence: TGTGCCAGCAGCTTAGCGCAGTCTAGCGGCACCTACGAGCAGTACTTC. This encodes CASSLAQSSGTYEQYF.

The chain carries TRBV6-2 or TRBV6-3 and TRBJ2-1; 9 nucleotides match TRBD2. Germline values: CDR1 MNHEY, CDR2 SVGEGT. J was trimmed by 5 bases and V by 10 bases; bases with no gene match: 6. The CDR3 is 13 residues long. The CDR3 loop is CATGLALNNEQFF. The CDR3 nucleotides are TGTGCCACCGGACTAGCGTTAAACAATGAGCAGTTCTTC.

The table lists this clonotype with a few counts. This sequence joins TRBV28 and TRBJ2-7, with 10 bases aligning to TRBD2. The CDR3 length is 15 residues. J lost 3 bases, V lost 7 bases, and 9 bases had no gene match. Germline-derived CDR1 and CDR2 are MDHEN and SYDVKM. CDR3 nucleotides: TGTGCCAGCACTCCAAGCGGGGGGGCAGACTACGAGCAGTACGTC. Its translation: CASTPSGGADYEQYV.